The 10 T cell receptor beta chains in this list originate from one sample, sequenced in a study of neurological immune-mediated disorders (dated by TCRdb to between 2018 and 2020). Libraries were made using 5' RACE. TCRdb records Illumina HiSeq 2500 as the sequencer. Using fastp trimming at Q25 and MiXCR clonotype assembly, TCRdb reanalyzed the public sequencing data and kept in-frame beta chains. One record per CDR3 amino acid sequence lists the most common genes and DNA. The sample yields roughly 45,000 distinct CDR3 sequences; 2.5% to 3.5% were counted once. The ten largest make up roughly 15% of the sample. Sequenced material: PBMCs. These receptors were obtained from a woman aged 45-59 years with multiple sclerosis.

This clonotype was counted many times. The chain couples TRBV13 to TRBJ2-1; TRBD2 is a possible D gene (6 bases). The CDR3 is 13 amino acids. Germline V lookup: CDR1 PRHDT, CDR2 FYEKMQ (reference sequence). Trimming removed 4 bases from V and 6 bases from J, with 10 bases in between. DNA of the CDR3: TGTGCCAGCAGCTCAACTAGCTCCAATGAGCAGTTCTTC. Translated, it gives CASSSTSSNEQFF.

The table lists this clonotype with many counts. This sequence joins TRBV27 and TRBJ2-7, with TRBD2 matching over 11 bases. Unmatched junction bases numbered 6, after V lost 6 bases and J lost 2 bases. This CDR3 spans 15 amino acids. Germline values: CDR1 MNHEY, CDR2 SMNVEV (reference sequence). The CDR3 coding sequence is TGTGCCAGCAGAAGACTAGCGGGGCCTCCCTACGAGCAGTACGTC. Protein product: CASRRLAGPPYEQYV.

This clonotype showed up many times. The gene calls are TRBV2 and TRBJ2-7, with D possibly matching TRBD2 (5 bases). Trimming stripped 6 bases from V and 4 bases from J, with 19 bases between. This CDR3 comprises 15 residues. Germline CDR1 is SNHLY and CDR2 is FYNNEI. The CDR3 nucleotides read TGTGCCAGCAGGGAGGAACCAAATGAGGTGTACGAGCAGTACTTC. Translated, it gives CASREEPNEVYEQYF.

At least ten counts were recorded for this clonotype. The V call is TRBV5-1, the J call TRBJ1-1, with D maybe TRBD1 (5 bases). Germline values: CDR1 SGHRS, CDR2 YFSETQ. The CDR3 runs to 14 residues. Trimming took 2 bases from V and 1 from J, leaving 9 bases between them. The CDR3: CASSFRTTNTEAFF. DNA of the CDR3: TGCGCCAGCAGCTTCAGGACAACGAACACTGAAGCTTTCTTT.

At least ten counts were recorded for this clonotype. The chain couples TRBV20-1 to TRBJ2-5, with D unresolved. Trimming pared 5 bases from V and 4 bases from J, leaving 14 bases between. The germline V gene encodes CDR1 DFQATT and CDR2 SNEGSKA (reference sequence). The CDR3 extends over 13 amino acids. The CDR3 here is CSAPPGPPETQYF. The CDR3 region has the DNA TGCAGTGCTCCCCCAGGTCCACCAGAGACCCAGTACTTC.

This clonotype occurred many times. The V and J genes are TRBV20-1 and TRBJ2-1, with D possibly TRBD1 on 6 matching bases. Germline V gives CDR1 DFQATT, CDR2 SNEGSKA (reference sequence). CDR3 length: 13 amino acids. The V end was cut by 6 bases, the J end by 0 bases, with 9 bases between. CDR3 loop: CSAWTVSYNEQFF. For the CDR3, the DNA is TGCAGTGCCTGGACAGTCTCCTACAATGAGCAGTTCTTC.

This clonotype was seen ten or more times. The chain employs TRBV3-1 and TRBJ2-5, with D uncertain. The V gene lost 5 bases and the J gene lost 5 bases, with 9 bases spanning the gap. Germline CDR1 and CDR2: LGHDT and YNNKEL (reference sequence). This CDR3 spans 12 amino acids. The CDR3 DNA sequence: TGTGCCAGCAGCGGTGCGGAGGAGACCCAGTACTTC. Encoded protein: CASSGAEETQYF.

This clonotype has ten or more counts. The V and J genes are TRBV9 and TRBJ2-7; possible D gene TRBD1, 6 bases. The germline gives CDR1 SGDLS, CDR2 YYNGEE. Deletions cut 0 bases from V and 2 bases from J, with 15 bases between. The CDR3 contains 16 residues. For the CDR3, the DNA is TGTGCCAGCAGCGTAGACTGGGACATCAGAACCTACGAGCAGTACTTC. The encoded protein is CASSVDWDIRTYEQYF.

This clonotype was observed at least ten times. The chain is built from TRBV19 and TRBJ2-3; D unresolved. Trimming cost V 0 bases and J 6 bases, with 10 bases left between them. This CDR3 contains 14 residues. The germline V gene has CDR1 LNHDA and CDR2 SQIVND (reference sequence). CDR3 amino acids: CASSIDQVGDTQYF. The CDR3 DNA is TGTGCCAGTAGTATAGATCAAGTTGGGGATACGCAGTATTTT.

This clonotype appeared many times. The chain uses TRBV5-1 and TRBJ2-1, with TRBD1 matching 7 bases. V shed 4 bases and J 4 bases; nucleotides not matched to a gene: 8. CDR3 length: 15 amino acids. Germline V gene sequence: CDR1 SGHRS, CDR2 YFSETQ. The CDR3 here is CASSPTGAAYNEQFF. CDR3 nucleotide sequence: TGCGCCAGCAGCCCTACAGGGGCTGCGTACAATGAGCAGTTCTTC.